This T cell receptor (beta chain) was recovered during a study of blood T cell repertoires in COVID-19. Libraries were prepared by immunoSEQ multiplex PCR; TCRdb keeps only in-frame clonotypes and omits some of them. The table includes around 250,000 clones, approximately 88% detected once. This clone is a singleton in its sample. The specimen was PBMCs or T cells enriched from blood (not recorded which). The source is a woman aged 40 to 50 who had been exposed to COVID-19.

The CDR3: CASSPPSGRDTQYF. The CDR3, as DNA: TGTGCCAGCTCACCACCTAGCGGGAGAGATACGCAGTATTTT. The V call is TRBV18, the J call TRBJ2-3; 9 nucleotides match TRBD2. V shed 0 bases, J shed 5 bases, and the junction held 0 bases outside the gene matches. This CDR3 is 14 amino acids long. Germline V gene sequence: CDR1 KGHSH, CDR2 LQKENI.